This T cell receptor (beta chain) stems from a study of control samples from healthy donors and cancer patients (TCRdb year 2020). Points on this clone: No cognate antigen has been identified for it. Per-nucleotide qualities are absent, and no much larger clonotype sits a single base away.

The junction shows trimming of 2 bases on V and 1 base on J, plus 12 bases between the germline ends. CDR1 and CDR2, looked up from the germline V gene (reference sequence), are MNHNY and SVGAGI. The CDR3 numbers 15 residues from cysteine through phenylalanine. Only the CDR3 DNA is retained, 45 bases long and in frame from the first base. Libraries were prepared through the immunoSEQ multiplex PCR assay. Held by TCRdb, this immuneACCESS table contains in-frame sequences only and omits some clones. Under half of the omission traces to an unresolved V gene where checked; the cause of the rest is unknown. In all, the sample holds over 100,000 clones, and about nine tenths of those were seen once. In total, the top ten clones hold about 1.9% of the sample.

The source material was blood. The clonotype comes from a woman between 45 and 65 years old in good health. The V and J genes are TRBV6-6 and TRBJ2-7; the D call could be TRBD1 or TRBD2, with each sharing 6 bases. The CDR3 in this case is CASSYKRGTSYEQYF. The DNA reads TGTGCCAGCAGTTACAAGAGGGGGACTTCCTACGAGCAGTACTTC.